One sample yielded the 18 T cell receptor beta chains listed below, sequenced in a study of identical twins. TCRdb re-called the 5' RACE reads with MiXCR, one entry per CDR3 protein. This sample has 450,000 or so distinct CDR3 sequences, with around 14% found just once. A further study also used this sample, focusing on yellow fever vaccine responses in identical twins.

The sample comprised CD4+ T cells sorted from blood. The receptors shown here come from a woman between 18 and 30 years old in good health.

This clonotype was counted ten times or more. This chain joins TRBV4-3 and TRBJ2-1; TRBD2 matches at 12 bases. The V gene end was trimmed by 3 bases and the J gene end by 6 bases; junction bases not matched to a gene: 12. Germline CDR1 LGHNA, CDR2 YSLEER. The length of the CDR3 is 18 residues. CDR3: CASSQYRLAGARANEQFF. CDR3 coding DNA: TGCGCCAGCAGCCAGTATCGACTAGCGGGAGCTCGGGCCAATGAGCAGTTCTTC.

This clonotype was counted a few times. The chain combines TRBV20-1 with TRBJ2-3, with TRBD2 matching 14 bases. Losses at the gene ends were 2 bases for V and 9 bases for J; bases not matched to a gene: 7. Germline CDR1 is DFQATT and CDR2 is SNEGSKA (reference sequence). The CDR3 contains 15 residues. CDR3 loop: CSARIGTSGSATQYF. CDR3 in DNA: TGCAGTGCTAGAATTGGGACTAGCGGGAGCGCGACGCAGTATTTT.

CDR3 in DNA: TGTGCCTTCACCGACAGCGGCACTAGCACAGATACGCAGTATTTT. Encoded protein: CAFTDSGTSTDTQYF. This sequence joins TRBV6-4 and TRBJ2-3; D possibly uses TRBD1 or TRBD2 (5 bases each). This CDR3 has 15 residues. Trimming left V 11 bases short and J 0 bases short, with 18 bases between. Germline loops: CDR1 MRHNA, CDR2 SNTAGT.

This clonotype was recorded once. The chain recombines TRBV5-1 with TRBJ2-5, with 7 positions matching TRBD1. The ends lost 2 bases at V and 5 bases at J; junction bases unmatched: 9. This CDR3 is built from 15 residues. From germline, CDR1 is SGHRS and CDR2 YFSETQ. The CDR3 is CASSLQGSWGETQYF. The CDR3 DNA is TGCGCCAGCAGCTTACAGGGGTCCTGGGGGGAGACCCAGTACTTC. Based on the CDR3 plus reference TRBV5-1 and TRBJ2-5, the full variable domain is KAGVTQTPRYLIKTRGQQVTLSCSPISGHRSVSWYQQTPGQGLQFLFEYFSETQRNKGNFPGRFSGRQFSNSRSEMNVSTLELGDSALYLCASSLQGSWGETQYFGPGTRLLVL.

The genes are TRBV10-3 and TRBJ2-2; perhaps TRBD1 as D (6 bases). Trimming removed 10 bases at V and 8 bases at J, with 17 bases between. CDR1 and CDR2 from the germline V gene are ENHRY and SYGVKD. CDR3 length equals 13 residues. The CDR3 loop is CANQRQVPGELFF. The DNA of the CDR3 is TGTGCCAACCAACGACAGGTCCCAGGGGAGCTGTTTTTT.

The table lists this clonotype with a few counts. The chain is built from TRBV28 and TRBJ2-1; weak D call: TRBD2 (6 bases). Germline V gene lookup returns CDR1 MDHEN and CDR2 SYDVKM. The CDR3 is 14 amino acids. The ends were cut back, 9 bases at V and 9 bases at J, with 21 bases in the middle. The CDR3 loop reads CARVSRDWSTEQFF. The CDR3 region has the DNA TGTGCCAGAGTCTCACGGGACTGGAGTACTGAGCAGTTCTTC.

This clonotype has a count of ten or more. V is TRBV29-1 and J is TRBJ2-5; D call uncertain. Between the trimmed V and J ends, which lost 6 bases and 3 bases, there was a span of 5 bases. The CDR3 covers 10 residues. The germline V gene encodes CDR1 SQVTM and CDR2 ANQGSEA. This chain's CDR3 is CSVAEETQYF. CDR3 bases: TGCAGCGTCGCAGAAGAGACCCAGTACTTC.

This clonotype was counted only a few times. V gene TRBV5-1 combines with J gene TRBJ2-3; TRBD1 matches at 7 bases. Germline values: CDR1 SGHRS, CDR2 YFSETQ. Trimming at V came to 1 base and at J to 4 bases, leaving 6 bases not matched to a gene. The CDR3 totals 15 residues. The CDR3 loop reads CASSLNTGVPDTQYF. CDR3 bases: TGCGCCAGCAGCTTGAACACAGGGGTACCAGATACGCAGTATTTT.

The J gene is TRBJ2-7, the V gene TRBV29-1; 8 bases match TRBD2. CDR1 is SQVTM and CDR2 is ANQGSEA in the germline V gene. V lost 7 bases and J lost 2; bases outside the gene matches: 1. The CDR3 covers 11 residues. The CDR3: CSAGGAYEQYF. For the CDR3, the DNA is TGCAGCGCGGGGGGGGCCTACGAGCAGTACTTC.

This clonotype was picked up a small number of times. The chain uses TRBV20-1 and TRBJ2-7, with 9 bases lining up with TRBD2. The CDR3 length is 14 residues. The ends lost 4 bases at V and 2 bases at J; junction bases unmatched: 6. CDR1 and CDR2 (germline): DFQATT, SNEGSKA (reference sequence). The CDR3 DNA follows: TGCAGTGCTAATTACCTAGCGGGACCCTACGAGCAGTACTTC. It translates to CSANYLAGPYEQYF.

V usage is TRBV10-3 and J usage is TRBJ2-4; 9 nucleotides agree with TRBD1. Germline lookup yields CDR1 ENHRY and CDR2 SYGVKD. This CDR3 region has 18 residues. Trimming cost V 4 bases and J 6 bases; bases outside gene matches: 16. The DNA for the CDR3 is TGTGCCATCAGTGCCCAATTAACCCTTCCGGGACAGGGAAACATTCAGTACTTC. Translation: CAISAQLTLPGQGNIQYF.

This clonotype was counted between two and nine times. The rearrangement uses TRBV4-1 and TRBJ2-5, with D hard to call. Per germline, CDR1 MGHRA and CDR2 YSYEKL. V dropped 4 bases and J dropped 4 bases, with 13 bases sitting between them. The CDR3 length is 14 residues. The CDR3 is CASSPTIRPETQYF. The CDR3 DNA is TGCGCCAGCAGCCCCACCATTCGTCCAGAGACCCAGTACTTC.

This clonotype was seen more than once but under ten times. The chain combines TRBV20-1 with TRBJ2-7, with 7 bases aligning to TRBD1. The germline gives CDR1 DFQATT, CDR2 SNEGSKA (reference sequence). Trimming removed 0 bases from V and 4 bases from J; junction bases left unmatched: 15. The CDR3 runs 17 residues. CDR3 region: CSARDKGRQGFWYEQYF. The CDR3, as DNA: TGCAGTGCTAGAGATAAAGGTAGACAGGGCTTTTGGTACGAGCAGTACTTC.

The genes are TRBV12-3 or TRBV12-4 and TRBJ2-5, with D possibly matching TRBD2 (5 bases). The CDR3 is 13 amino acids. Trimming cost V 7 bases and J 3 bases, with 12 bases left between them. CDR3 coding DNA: TGTGCCAGCACCCCCGGGGTGAAAGAGACCCAGTACTTC. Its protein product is CASTPGVKETQYF.

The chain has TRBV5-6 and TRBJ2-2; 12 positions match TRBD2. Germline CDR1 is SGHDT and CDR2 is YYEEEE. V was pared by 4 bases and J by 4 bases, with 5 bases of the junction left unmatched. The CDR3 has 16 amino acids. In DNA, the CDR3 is TGTGCCAGCAGCCCTAGCGGGAGGGCCGGCACCGGGGAGCTGTTTTTT. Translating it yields CASSPSGRAGTGELFF.

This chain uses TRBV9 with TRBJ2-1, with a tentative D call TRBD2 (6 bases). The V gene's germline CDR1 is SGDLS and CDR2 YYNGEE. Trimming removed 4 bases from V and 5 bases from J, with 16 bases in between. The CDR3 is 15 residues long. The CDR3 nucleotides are TGTGCCAGCAGCCTCGGCTGGCGGGGCCACAATGAGCAGTTCTTC. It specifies CASSLGWRGHNEQFF.

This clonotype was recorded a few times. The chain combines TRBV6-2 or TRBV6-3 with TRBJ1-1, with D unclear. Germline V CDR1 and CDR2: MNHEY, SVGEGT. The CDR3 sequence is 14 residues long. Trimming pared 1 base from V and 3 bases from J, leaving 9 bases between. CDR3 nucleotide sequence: TGTGCCAGCAGTTACTTCGGCAGCGACACTGAAGCTTTCTTT. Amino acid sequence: CASSYFGSDTEAFF.

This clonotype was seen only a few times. CDR3 residues: CASTGPGQQETQYF. The DNA of the CDR3 is TGTGCCAGCACCGGACCGGGACAGCAAGAGACCCAGTACTTC. The chain carries TRBV2 and TRBJ2-5; 7 nucleotides match TRBD1. The CDR3 is 14 residues long. The V and J ends lost 7 bases and 2 bases, in that order; junction bases with no gene match: 7. CDR1 is SNHLY and CDR2 is FYNNEI in the germline V gene.